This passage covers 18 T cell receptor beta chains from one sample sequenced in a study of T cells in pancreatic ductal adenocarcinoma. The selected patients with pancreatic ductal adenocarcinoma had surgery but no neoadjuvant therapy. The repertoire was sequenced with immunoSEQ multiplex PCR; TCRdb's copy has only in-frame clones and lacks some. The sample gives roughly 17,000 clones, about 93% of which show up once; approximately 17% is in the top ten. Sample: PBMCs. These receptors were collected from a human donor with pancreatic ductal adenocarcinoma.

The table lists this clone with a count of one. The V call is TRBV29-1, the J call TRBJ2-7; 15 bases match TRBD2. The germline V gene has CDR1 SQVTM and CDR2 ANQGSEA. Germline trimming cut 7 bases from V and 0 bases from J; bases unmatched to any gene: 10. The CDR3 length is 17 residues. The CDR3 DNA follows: TGCAGCGCGCGGGGACTAGCGGGAGGCACCAGCTCCTACGAGCAGTACTTC. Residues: CSARGLAGGTSSYEQYF.

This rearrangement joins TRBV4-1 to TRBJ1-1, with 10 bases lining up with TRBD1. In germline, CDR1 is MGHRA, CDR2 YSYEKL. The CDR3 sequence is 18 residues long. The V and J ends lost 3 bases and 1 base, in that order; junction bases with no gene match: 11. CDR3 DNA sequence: TGCGCCAGCAGCCAGGGAGGACAGGGGGGCTTAGGGAACACTGAAGCTTTCTTT. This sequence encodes CASSQGGQGGLGNTEAFF.

Here the CDR3 reads CASSGRSGSSGYTF. CDR3 DNA: TGTGCCAGCAGTGGTCGTTCCGGGTCCAGTGGCTACACCTTC. V is TRBV2 and J is TRBJ1-2; D ambiguous. Trimming pared 4 bases from V and 7 bases from J, leaving 16 bases between. The germline V gene encodes CDR1 SNHLY and CDR2 FYNNEI. This CDR3 has 14 amino acids.

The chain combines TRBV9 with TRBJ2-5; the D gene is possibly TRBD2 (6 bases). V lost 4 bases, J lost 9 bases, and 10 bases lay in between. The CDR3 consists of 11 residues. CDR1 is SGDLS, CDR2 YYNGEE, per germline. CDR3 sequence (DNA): TGTGCCAGCAGCTTCGGGAGCGCCCAGTACTTC. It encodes CASSFGSAQYF.

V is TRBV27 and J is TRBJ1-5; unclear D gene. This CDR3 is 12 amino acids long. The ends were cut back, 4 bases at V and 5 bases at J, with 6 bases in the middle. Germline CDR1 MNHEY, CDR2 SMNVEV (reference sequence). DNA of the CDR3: TGTGCCAGCAGTTCCCAGTATCAGCCCCAGCATTTT. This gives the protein CASSSQYQPQHF.

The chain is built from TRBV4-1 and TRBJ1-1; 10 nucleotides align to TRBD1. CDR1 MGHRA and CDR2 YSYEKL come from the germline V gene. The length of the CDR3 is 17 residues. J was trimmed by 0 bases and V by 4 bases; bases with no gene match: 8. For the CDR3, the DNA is TGCGCCAGCAGCCCGCCGGGACAGGGGAAGGTGAACACTGAAGCTTTCTTT. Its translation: CASSPPGQGKVNTEAFF.

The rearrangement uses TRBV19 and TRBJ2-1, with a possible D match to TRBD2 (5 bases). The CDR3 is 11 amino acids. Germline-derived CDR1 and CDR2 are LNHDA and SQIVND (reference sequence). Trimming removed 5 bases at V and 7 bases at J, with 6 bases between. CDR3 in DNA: TGTGCCAGTAGTCGGGGTAATGAGCAGTTCTTC. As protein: CASSRGNEQFF.

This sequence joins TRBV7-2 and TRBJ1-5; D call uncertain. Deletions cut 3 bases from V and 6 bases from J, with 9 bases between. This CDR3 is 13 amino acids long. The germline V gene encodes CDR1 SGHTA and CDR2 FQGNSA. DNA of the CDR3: TGTGCCAGCAGCTTCGACATCAGTCAGCCCCAGCATTTT. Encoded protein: CASSFDISQPQHF.

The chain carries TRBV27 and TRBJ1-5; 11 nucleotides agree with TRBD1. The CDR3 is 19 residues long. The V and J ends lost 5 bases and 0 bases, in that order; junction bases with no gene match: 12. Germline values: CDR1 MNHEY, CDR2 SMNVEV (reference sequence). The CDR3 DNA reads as TGTGCCAGCAGTCCCTACCCGGGACAGGGGGATTATAGCAATCAGCCCCAGCATTTT. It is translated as CASSPYPGQGDYSNQPQHF.

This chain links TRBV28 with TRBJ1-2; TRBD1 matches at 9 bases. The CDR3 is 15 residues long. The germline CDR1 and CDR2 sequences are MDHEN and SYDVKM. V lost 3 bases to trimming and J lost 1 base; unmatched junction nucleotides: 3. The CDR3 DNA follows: TGTGCCAGCAGTTTTGGGGACAGGGTTAACTATGGCTACACCTTC. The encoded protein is CASSFGDRVNYGYTF.

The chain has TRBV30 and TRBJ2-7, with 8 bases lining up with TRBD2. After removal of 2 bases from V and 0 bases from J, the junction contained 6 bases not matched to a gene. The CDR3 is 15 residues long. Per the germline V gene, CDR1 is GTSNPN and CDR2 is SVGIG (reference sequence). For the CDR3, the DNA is TGTGCCTGGAGTAAAGGGGCGGGGGGCTCCTACGAGCAGTACTTC. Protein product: CAWSKGAGGSYEQYF.

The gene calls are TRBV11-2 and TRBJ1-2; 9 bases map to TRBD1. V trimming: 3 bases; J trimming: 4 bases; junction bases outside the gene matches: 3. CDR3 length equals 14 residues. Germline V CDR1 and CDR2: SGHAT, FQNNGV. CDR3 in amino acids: CASSFLGQGYGYTF. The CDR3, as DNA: TGTGCCAGCAGCTTTTTGGGACAGGGCTATGGCTACACCTTC.

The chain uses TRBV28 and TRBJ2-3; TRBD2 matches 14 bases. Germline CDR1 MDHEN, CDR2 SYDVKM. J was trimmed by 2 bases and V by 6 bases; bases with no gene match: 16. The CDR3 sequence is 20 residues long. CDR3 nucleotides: TGTGCCAGCAGCGACCGAGAGACTAGCGGGAGGGCCAGGGTCACAGATACGCAGTATTTT. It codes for CASSDRETSGRARVTDTQYF.

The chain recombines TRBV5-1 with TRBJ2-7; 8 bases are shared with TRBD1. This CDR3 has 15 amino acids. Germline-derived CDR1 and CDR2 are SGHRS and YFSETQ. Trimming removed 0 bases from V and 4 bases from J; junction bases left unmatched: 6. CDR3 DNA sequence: TGCGCCAGCAGCTTGGCCTCAGGACAGGGATACGAGCAGTACTTC. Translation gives CASSLASGQGYEQYF.

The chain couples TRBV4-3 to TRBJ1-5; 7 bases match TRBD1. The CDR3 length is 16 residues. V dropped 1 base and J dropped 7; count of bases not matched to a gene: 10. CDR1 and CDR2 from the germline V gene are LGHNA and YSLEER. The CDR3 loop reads CASSQGPGTDFQPQHF. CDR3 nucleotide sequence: TGCGCCAGCAGCCAAGGACCCGGGACAGATTTCCAGCCCCAGCATTTT.

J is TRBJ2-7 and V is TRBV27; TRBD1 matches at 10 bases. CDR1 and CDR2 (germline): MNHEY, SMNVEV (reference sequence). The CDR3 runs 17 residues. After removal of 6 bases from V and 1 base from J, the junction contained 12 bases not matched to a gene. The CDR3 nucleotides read TGTGCCAGCAGCCCCTATCCCGGGACAGGGGCTTCCTACGAGCAGTACTTC. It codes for CASSPYPGTGASYEQYF.

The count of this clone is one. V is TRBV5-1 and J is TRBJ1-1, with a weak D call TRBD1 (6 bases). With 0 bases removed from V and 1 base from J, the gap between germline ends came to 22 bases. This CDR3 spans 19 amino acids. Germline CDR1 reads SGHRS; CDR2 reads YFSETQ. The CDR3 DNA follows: TGCGCCAGCAGCTTGGCACACCGACGCAATAAGGACAGGAACACTGAAGCTTTCTTT. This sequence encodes CASSLAHRRNKDRNTEAFF.

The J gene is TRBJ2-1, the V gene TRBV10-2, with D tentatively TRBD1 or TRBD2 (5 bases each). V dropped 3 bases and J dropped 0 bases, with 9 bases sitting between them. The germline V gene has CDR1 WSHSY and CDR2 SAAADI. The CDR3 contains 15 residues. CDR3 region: CASSDRESSYNEQFF. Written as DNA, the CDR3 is TGCGCCAGCAGTGACAGGGAGAGCTCCTACAATGAGCAGTTCTTC.